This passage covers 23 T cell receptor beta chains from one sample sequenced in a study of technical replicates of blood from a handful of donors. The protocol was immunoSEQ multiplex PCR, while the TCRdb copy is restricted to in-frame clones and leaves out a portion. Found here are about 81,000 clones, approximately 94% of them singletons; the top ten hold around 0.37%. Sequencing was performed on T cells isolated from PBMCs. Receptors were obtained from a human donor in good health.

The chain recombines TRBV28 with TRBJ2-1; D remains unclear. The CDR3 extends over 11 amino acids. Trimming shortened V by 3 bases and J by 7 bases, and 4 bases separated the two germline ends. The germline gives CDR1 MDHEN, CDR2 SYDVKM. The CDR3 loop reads CASSFLNEQFF. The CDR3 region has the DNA TGTGCCAGCAGTTTTCTAAATGAGCAGTTCTTC.

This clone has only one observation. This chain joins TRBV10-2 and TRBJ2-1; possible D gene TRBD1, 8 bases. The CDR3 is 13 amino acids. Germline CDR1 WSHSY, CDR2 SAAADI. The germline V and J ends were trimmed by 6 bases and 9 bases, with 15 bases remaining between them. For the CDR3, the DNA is TGCGCCAGCAGGAATACAGGGGGGGGTGAGCAGTTCTTC. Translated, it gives CASRNTGGGEQFF.

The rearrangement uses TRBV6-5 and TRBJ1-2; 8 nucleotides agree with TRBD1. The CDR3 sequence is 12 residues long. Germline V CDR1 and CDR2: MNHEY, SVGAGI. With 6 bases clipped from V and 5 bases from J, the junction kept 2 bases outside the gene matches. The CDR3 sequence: CASRQGEYGYTF. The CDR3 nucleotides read TGTGCCAGCAGACAGGGGGAGTATGGCTACACCTTC.

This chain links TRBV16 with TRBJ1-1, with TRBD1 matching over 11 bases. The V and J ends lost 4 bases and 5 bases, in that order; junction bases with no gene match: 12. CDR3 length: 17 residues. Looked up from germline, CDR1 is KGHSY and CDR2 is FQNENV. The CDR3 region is CASSPYGQGARETEAFF. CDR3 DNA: TGTGCCAGCAGCCCGTACGGACAGGGGGCGCGGGAGACTGAAGCTTTCTTT.

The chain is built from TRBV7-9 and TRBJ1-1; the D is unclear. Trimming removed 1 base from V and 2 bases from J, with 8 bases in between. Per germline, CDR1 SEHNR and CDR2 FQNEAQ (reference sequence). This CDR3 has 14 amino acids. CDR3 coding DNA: TGTGCCAGCAGCTTAGAAACGGGAAACACTGAAGCTTTCTTT. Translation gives CASSLETGNTEAFF.

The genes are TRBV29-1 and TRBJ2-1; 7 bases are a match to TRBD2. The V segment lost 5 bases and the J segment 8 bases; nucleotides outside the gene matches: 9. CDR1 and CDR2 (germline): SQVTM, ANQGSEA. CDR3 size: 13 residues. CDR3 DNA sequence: TGCAGCGTTATCCGGGAGGACCGGGATGAGCAGTTCTTC. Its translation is CSVIREDRDEQFF.

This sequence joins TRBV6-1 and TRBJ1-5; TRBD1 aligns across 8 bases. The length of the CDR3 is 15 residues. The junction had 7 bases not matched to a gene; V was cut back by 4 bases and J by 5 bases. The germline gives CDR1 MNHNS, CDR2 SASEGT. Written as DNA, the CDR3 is TGTGCCAGCAGTGCGGAACAGGGGGGATATCAGCCCCAGCATTTT. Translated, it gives CASSAEQGGYQPQHF.

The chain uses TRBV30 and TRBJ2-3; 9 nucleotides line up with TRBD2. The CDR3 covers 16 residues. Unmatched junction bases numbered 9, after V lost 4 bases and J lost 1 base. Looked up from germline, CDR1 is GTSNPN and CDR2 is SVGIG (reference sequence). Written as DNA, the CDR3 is TGTGCCTGGAAAAGTAGCGGGAGTCTTGGCACAGATACGCAGTATTTT. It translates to CAWKSSGSLGTDTQYF.

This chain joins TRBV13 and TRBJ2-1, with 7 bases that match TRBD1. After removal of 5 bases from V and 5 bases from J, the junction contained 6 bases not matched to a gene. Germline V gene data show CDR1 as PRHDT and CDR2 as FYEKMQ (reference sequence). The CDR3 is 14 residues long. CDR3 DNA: TGTGCCAGCAGCCCGAGGGACAGCAACAATGAGCAGTTCTTC. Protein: CASSPRDSNNEQFF.

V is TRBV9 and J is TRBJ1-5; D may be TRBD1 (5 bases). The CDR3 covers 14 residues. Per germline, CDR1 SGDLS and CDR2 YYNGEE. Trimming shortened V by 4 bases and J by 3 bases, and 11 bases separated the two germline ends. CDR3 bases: TGTGCCAGCAGCTACGGGACTTCCAATCAGCCCCAGCATTTT. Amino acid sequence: CASSYGTSNQPQHF.

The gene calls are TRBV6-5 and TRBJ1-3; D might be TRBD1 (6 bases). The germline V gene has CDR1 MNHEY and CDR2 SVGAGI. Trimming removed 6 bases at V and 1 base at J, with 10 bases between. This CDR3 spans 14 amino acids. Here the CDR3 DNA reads TGTGCCAGCAGCAGACAGGTGTCTGGAAACACCATATATTTT. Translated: CASSRQVSGNTIYF.

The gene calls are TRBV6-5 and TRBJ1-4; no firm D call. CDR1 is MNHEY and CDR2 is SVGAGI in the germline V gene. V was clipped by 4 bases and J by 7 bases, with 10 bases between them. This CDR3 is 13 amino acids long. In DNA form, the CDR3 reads TGTGCCAGCAGTTTTCGGAGGGCTGAAAAACTGTTTTTT. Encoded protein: CASSFRRAEKLFF.

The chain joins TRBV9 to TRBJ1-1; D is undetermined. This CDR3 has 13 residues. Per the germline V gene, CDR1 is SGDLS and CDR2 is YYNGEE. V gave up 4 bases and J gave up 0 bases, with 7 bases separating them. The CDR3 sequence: CASSFRVNTEAFF. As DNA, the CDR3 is TGTGCCAGCAGCTTCCGGGTGAACACTGAAGCTTTCTTT.

The CDR3 loop reads CASSPGFRVNEQFF. The CDR3 DNA is TGTGCCAGCAGCCCAGGGTTTCGAGTCAATGAGCAGTTCTTC. V and J are TRBV13 and TRBJ2-1; D is possibly TRBD1 (5 bases). Per the germline V gene, CDR1 is PRHDT and CDR2 is FYEKMQ (reference sequence). V was pared by 5 bases and J by 6 bases, with 14 bases between. The CDR3 spans 14 residues.

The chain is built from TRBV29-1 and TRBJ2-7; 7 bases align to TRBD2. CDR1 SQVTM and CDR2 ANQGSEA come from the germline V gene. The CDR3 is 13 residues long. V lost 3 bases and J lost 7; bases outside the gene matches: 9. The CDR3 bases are TGCAGCGTTGACTTTGGGAGGGGATGGGAGCAGTACTTC. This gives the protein CSVDFGRGWEQYF.

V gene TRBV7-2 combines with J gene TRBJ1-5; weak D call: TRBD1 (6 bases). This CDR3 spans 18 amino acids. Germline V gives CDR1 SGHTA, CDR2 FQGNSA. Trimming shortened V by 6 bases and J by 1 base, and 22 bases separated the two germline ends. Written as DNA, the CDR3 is TGTGCCAGCAGTCGATTCTCGCGGGGGGGCGCCAGCAATCAGCCCCAGCATTTT. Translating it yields CASSRFSRGGASNQPQHF. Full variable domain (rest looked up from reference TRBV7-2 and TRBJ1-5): GAGVSQSPSNKVTEKGKDVELRCDPISGHTALYWYRQSLGQGLEFLIYFQGNSAPDKSGLPSDRFSAERTGGSVSTLTIQRTQQEDSAVYLCASSRFSRGGASNQPQHFGDGTRLSIL.

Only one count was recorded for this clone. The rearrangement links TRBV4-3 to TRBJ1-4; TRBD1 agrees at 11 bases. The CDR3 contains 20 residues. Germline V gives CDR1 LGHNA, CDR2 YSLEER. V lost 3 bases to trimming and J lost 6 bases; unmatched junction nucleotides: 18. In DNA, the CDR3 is TGCGCCAGCAGCCAGGGGAGCACCGGGACAGGGGGGTCTGGATATGAAAAACTGTTTTTT. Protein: CASSQGSTGTGGSGYEKLFF.

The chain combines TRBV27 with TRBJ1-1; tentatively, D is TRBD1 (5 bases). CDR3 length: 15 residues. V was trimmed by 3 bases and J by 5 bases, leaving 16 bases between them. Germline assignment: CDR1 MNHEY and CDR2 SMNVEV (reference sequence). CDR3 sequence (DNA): TGTGCCAGCAGTTTTCTATCCGGGGGGAGGACTGAAGCTTTCTTT. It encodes CASSFLSGGRTEAFF.

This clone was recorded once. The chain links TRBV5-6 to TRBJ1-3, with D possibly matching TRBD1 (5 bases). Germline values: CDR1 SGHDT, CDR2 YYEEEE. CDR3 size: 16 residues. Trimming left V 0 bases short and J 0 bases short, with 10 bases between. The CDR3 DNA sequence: TGTGCCAGCAGCTTGGAGCGGGGCCACTCTGGAAACACCATATATTTT. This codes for CASSLERGHSGNTIYF.

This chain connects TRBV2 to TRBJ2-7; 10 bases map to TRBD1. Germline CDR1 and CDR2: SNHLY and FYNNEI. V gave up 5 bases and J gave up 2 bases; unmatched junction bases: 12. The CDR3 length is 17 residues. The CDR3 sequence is CASSPNPGQGLPYEQYF. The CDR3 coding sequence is TGTGCCAGCAGTCCTAATCCGGGACAGGGGCTTCCCTACGAGCAGTACTTC.

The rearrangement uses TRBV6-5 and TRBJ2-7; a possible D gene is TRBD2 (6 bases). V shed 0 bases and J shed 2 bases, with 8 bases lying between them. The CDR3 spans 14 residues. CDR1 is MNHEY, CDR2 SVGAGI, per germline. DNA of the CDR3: TGTGCCAGCAGTTACTCGGGACTTCCCTACGAGCAGTACTTC. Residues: CASSYSGLPYEQYF.

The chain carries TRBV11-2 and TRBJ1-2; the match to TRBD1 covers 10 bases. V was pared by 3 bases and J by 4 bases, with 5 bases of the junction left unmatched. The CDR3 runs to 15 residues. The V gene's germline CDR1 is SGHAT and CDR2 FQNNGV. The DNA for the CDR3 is TGTGCCAGCAGCTTTCGGGACAGGGGATTCTATGGCTACACCTTC. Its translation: CASSFRDRGFYGYTF.

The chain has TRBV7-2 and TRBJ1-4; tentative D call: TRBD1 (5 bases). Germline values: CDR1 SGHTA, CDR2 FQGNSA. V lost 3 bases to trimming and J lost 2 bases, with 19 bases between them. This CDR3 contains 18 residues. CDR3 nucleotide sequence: TGTGCCAGCAGCTTTGGCCCTCCATCAGGGTCGACTAATGAAAAACTGTTTTTT. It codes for CASSFGPPSGSTNEKLFF.